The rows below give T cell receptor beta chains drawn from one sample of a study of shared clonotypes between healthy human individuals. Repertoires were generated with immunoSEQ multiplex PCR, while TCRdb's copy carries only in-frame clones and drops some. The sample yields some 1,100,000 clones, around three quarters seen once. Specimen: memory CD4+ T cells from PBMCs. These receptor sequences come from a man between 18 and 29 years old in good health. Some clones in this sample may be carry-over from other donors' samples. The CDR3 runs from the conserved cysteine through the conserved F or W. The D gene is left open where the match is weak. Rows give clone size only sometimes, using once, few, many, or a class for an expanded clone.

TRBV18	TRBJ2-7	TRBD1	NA	TGTGCCAGCTCATCCGGGACAGGGTCCTACGAGCAGTACTTC	CASSSGTGSYEQYF
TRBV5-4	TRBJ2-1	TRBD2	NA	TGTGCCAGCAGCAAGCCCGGGACTAGCGGCAATGAGCAGTTCTTC	CASSKPGTSGNEQFF
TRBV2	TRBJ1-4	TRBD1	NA	TGTGCCAGCAGTGAAAGGGACAGGGGAGGGGAAAAACTGTTTTTT	CASSERDRGGEKLFF
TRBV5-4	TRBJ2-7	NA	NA	TGTGCCAGCAGCTTGGACGCTCGAGGGTCAGGGGAGCAGTACTTC	CASSLDARGSGEQYF
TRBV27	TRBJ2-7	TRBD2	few	TGTGCCAGCAGTCCCCCCAAGGGTAGCGGGAGGTCGGGCGAGCAGTACTTC	CASSPPKGSGRSGEQYF
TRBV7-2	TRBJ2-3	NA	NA	TGTGCCAGCAGCCCGAGGGGCTATAGCACAGATACGCAGTATTTT	CASSPRGYSTDTQYF
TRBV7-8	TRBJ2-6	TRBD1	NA	TGTGCCAGCAGCTTAAGGTCGGACAGGGGACTCTCTGGGGCCAACGTCCTGACTTTC	CASSLRSDRGLSGANVLTF
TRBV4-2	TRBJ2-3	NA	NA	TGTGCCAGCAGCCAAGATGGGCCCACAGATACGCAGTATTTT	CASSQDGPTDTQYF
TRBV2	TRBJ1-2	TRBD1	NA	TGTGCCAGCAGTGAAGCGGGACAGGGCTTGGATGGCTACACCTTC	CASSEAGQGLDGYTF
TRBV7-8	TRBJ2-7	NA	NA	TGTGCCAGCAGCTTAACTTCCTACGAGCAGTACTTC	CASSLTSYEQYF
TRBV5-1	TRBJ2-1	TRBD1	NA	TGCGCCAGCAGTTCCAGATCAGGGGGCGAAGGCTACAATGAGCAGTTCTTC	CASSSRSGGEGYNEQFF
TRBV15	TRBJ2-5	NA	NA	TGTGCCACCAGCAGAGATCAGAACAGGTGGGAGACCCAGTACTTC	CATSRDQNRWETQYF
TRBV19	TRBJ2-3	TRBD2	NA	TGTGCCAGTCTCGATAGCGGGAAGAGCACAGATACGCAGTATTTT	CASLDSGKSTDTQYF
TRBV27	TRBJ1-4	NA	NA	TGTGCCAGCACGAAGGAGAGAGGAGGGGACAATGAAAAACTGTTTTTT	CASTKERGGDNEKLFF
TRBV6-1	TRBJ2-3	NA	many	TGTGCCAGCAGTCTCTCGCATAGCACAGATACGCAGTATTTT	CASSLSHSTDTQYF
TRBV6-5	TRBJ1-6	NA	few	TGTGCCAGCAGTTACACACAGGTTCTCTATAATTCACCCCTCCACTTT	CASSYTQVLYNSPLHF
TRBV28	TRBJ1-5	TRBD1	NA	TGTGCCAGCAGCCCTCCAAGGACAGGGCGCAATCAGCCCCAGCATTTT	CASSPPRTGRNQPQHF